This T cell receptor (beta chain) comes out of a study of cytomegalovirus exposure and HLA in healthy donors. Study at large: An earlier analysis found some 100 million unique TCR beta sequences from around 180 million T cells. From donors who were HLA-typed, an early data release held 70 million to 90 million unique TCRs.

Trimming cost V 5 bases and J 8 bases, with 12 bases left between them. CDR3 size: 12 residues. Germline V gene sequence: CDR1 MNHEY, CDR2 SMNVEV (reference sequence). PCR involved 60 Vbeta and 13 Jbeta primers. Per the study methods: Per a later analysis, the number of unique TCR beta chains was roughly 80 million, of which around 9.9 million were shared. The data were produced by immunoSEQ multiplex PCR, yet TCRdb's version contains in-frame clones alone and is incomplete. That table supplies the V and J calls and clone size; D and trimming were determined from the DNA. The data show roughly 120,000 clones, about 66% seen once.

Sequenced sample: PBMCs. The clonotype was recovered from a man in his thirties or forties in good health and CMV-seropositive. The gene calls are TRBV27 and TRBJ1-2, with D uncertain. The CDR3 coding sequence is TGTGCCAGCAGTCCGGTTTCCGGGGGCTACACCTTC. It specifies CASSPVSGGYTF.